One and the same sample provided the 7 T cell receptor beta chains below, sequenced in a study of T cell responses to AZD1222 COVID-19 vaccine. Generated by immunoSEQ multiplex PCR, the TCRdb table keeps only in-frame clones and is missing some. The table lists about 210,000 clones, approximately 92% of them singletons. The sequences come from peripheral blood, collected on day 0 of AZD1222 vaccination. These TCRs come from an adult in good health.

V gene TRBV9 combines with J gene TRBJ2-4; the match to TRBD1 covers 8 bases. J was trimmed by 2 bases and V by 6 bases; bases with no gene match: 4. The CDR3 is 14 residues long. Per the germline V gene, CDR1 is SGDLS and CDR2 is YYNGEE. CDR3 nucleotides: TGTGCCAGCAATCAGGGGGCATCCAAAAACATTCAGTACTTC. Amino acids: CASNQGASKNIQYF.

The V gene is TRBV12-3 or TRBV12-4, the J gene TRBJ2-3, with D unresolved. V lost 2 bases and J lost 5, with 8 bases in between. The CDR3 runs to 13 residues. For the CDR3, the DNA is TGTGCCAGCAGTTTAAACTGGGGAGATACGCAGTATTTT. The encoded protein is CASSLNWGDTQYF.

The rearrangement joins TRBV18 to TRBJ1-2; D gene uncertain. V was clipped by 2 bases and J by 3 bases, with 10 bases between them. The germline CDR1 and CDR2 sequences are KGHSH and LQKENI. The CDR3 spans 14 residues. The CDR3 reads CASSPTNGDYGYTF. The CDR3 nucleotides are TGTGCCAGCTCACCAACGAACGGTGACTATGGCTACACCTTC.

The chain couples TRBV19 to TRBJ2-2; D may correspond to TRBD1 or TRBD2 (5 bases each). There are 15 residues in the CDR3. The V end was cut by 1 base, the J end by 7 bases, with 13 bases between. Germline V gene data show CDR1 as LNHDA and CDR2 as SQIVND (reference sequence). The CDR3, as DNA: TGTGCCAGTAGTATAGGGCCCAGGGAGAGCGGGGAGCTGTTTTTT. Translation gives CASSIGPRESGELFF.

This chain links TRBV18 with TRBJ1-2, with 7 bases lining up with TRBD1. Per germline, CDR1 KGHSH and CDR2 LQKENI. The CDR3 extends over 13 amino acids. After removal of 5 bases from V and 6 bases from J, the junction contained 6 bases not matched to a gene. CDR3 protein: CASSKDRAHGYTF. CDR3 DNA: TGTGCCAGCTCAAAAGACAGGGCCCATGGCTACACCTTC.

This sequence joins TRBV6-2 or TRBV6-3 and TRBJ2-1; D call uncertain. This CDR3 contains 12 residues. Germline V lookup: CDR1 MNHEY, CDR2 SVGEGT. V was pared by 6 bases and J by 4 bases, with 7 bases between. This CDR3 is CASSPPYNEQFF. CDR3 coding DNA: TGTGCCAGCAGCCCACCGTACAATGAGCAGTTCTTC.

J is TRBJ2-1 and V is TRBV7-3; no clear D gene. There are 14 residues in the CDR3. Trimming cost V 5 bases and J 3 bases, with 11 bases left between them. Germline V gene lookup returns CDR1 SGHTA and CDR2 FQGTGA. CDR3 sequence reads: CASSPEAYYNEQFF. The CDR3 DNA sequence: TGTGCCAGCAGCCCAGAAGCCTACTACAATGAGCAGTTCTTC.